The clone carrying this TCR beta chain has more than one count but fewer than ten. Its specificity is not known. These data are taken from a study of regulatory T cells in long-lasting Graves disease. Findings of the study overall: In persistent patients, shared public clonotypes (roughly 2,800) outnumbered those in new patients (966).

Time point noted: newly diagnosed GD, antithyroid drugs for less than 3 months. TCR sequences were obtained from RNA taken from PBMCs. There are 14 residues in the CDR3. The ends were cut back, 2 bases at V and 2 bases at J, with 13 bases in the middle. The germline V gene has CDR1 GTSNPN and CDR2 SVGIG (reference sequence). iRepertoire HTBI primers and Arm-PCR of CDR3 regions built TCR beta libraries. TCRdb re-derived calls from the multiplex PCR reads in MiXCR, one entry per CDR3 protein. The table shows 400,000 to 500,000 distinct CDR3 sequences, with around 15% occurring only once. The sample also formed part of further work on T cells in Graves' hyperthyroidism and ophthalmopathy.

This sample comprised peripheral blood mononuclear cells (PBMCs), obtained at new diagnosis, from a patient treated with antithyroid drugs. J is TRBJ2-7 and V is TRBV30; D unresolved. This clonotype was sampled from a woman aged 45-59 years with Graves disease. CDR3 in DNA: TGTGCCTGGAGTCCCTACAGAGGACCCTACGAGCAGTACTTC. Translated: CAWSPYRGPYEQYF.